These T cell receptor beta chains were read from a single sample in a study of tumor T cells in aggressive B-cell lymphoma. Here immunoSEQ multiplex PCR was the method, and the copy in TCRdb shows in-frame clones only, minus some. In the table there are some 3,200 clones, 85% to 95% of which are singletons. The sample was tumor tissue. These receptors were collected from an adult with diffuse large B cell lymphoma. CDR3s include the opening cysteine and the closing phenylalanine or tryptophan. The D gene is left open where the match is weak. The size of a clone is reported for some rows only, either as once, few or many, or as a class for expanded clones.

V	size	J	D	DNA	CDR3
TRBV2	.	TRBJ2-1	.	TGTGCCAGCACTCCTTTAGGGGAGGGCGGGGGCGATGAGCAGTTCTTC	CASTPLGEGGGDEQFF
TRBV4-1	.	TRBJ2-7	.	TGCGCCAGCAGCCAAGATCGTCGTGTCGCCTACGAGCAGTACTTC	CASSQDRRVAYEQYF
TRBV7-6	.	TRBJ2-7	TRBD2	TGTGCCAGCAGCCGCGGACTAGCGGAGGCCTACGAGCAGTACTTC	CASSRGLAEAYEQYF
TRBV7-9	.	TRBJ2-5	TRBD2	TGTGCCAGCAGCTTACGACTAGCGGGAGGGAGGGAGACCCAGTACTTC	CASSLRLAGGRETQYF
TRBV11-3	.	TRBJ2-2	TRBD2	TGTGCCAGCAGCCACAAACCACTAGCGGGAGTAACCGGGGAGCTGTTTTTT	CASSHKPLAGVTGELFF
TRBV14	.	TRBJ2-3	TRBD2	TGTGCCAGCAGCCAAGATTTACTAGCGGGAGTCTCAGATACGCAGTATTTT	CASSQDLLAGVSDTQYF
TRBV15	.	TRBJ2-1	TRBD2	TGTGCCACTAGCAGAGATTCTGGGGGACTAGAGAAAGATGAGCAGTTCTTC	CATSRDSGGLEKDEQFF
TRBV2	.	TRBJ2-7	TRBD2	TGTGCCAGCAGGGATCGGGTAGCGGGAGCCTACGAGCAGTACTTC	CASRDRVAGAYEQYF
TRBV5-6	.	TRBJ2-1	.	TGTGCCAGCACCGCGACCGGGACTCCCCCGCCTCATGAGCAGTTCTTC	CASTATGTPPPHEQFF
TRBV28	.	TRBJ1-5	TRBD1	TGTGCCAGCAGCCCCGCGACAGGGGGACAGCCCCAACATTTT	CASSPATGGQPQHF
TRBV29-1	.	TRBJ2-1	.	TGCAGCGCCCTACAGGTATCCTACAATGAGCAGTTCTTC	CSALQVSYNEQFF
TRBV6-5	.	TRBJ2-7	TRBD1	TGTGCCAGCAGTTACCTCAGACAGGGCACCGAGCAGTACTTC	CASSYLRQGTEQYF
TRBV5-1	.	TRBJ2-3	.	TGCGCCAGCAGCTTGGAACCTAGGTCAGATACGCAGTATTTT	CASSLEPRSDTQYF
TRBV30	.	TRBJ2-1	.	TGTGCCTGGAGTCGACTAGGCCAGCAGTTCTTC	CAWSRLGQQFF
TRBV28	.	TRBJ1-5	TRBD1	TGTGCCAGCAGCACTGACAGGGCCTATAGCAATCAGCCCCAGCATTTT	CASSTDRAYSNQPQHF
TRBV19	once	TRBJ2-1	.	TGTGCCAGTAGCGCGGATAGGATTTTCAATGAGCAGTTCTTC	CASSADRIFNEQFF
TRBV7-3	.	TRBJ2-7	.	TGTGCCAGCAGCTTAGGCCCACTAGTGGGAGGTGAGCAGTACTTC	CASSLGPLVGGEQYF
TRBV6-7	.	TRBJ2-7	.	TGTGCCAGCATCCCTCCGGAGGGGATGGGCGAGCAGTACTTC	CASIPPEGMGEQYF
TRBV5-4	once	TRBJ2-5	TRBD1	TGTGCCAGCAGCTTGAACAGGGGGCAAGAGACCCAGTACTTC	CASSLNRGQETQYF
TRBV7-2	.	TRBJ2-1	.	TGTGCCAGCAGCTTACGATCCGAGAATGAGCAGTTCTTC	CASSLRSENEQFF
TRBV4-1	.	TRBJ1-5	TRBD1	TGCGCCAGGTATCCGGGACAGGGGCCACAGCCCCAGCATTTT	CARYPGQGPQPQHF
TRBV6-6	.	TRBJ2-2	.	TGTGCCAGCAGTTACTTCGGTGGGAGCGCCGGGGAGCTGTTTTTT	CASSYFGGSAGELFF
TRBV5-6	.	TRBJ1-2	.	TGTGCCAGCACCCCTTCGCGGGACCACTATGGCTACACCTTC	CASTPSRDHYGYTF
TRBV6-5	.	TRBJ1-2	.	TGTGCCAGCAGCCTATATCCGGCAGGGGATGGCTACACCTTC	CASSLYPAGDGYTF